The entry that follows covers one T cell receptor (beta chain) sequence. Its antigen is not identified. The record originates from a study of blood T cells in healthy people across ages. Overall study findings and caveats: Unsorted PBMCs blocked a conclusive comparison of naive and antigen-experienced cells. Higher diversity and more naive CD4+ cells were features of long-lived donors, compared to aged donors.

The CDR3 is 16 residues long. The germline gives CDR1 DFQATT, CDR2 SNEGSKA (reference sequence). The V and J ends lost 2 bases and 2 bases respectively, with 16 bases between them. Then a second PCR, running roughly 6 to 11 cycles, was carried out with a sample-barcoded 5' primer and a J-beta primer mix. Researchers report that a template-switch adaptor with 12 random nucleotides tagged each cDNA molecule. Samples each returned at least 2.5 million CDR3-containing paired-end reads. One entry per CDR3 protein results from TCRdb running MiXCR on the 5' RACE reads. The sample has over a million distinct CDR3 sequences, around 43% seen once.

The clonotype was recovered from a woman aged 55 to 70 in good health. The rearrangement links TRBV20-1 to TRBJ1-5, with no clear D. Sequenced input: blood. Here the CDR3 reads CSARNIGPGGNQPQHF. CDR3 DNA sequence: TGCAGTGCTAGAAACATCGGACCCGGGGGCAATCAGCCCCAGCATTTT.